The 23 T cell receptor beta chains below come from one sample, sequenced in a study of blood T cell repertoires in COVID-19. The repertoire was sequenced with immunoSEQ multiplex PCR; TCRdb's copy has only in-frame clones and lacks some. Here the sample spans about 150,000 clones, roughly 89% being singletons. The sample was PBMCs or T cells enriched from blood (not recorded which). The receptors stem from a man aged 45 to 65 who had recovered from COVID-19.

V gene TRBV18 combines with J gene TRBJ1-5; 11 nucleotides match TRBD1. Germline lookup yields CDR1 KGHSH and CDR2 LQKENI. The length of the CDR3 is 14 residues. J lost 6 bases, V lost 6 bases, and 4 bases had no gene match. The CDR3 protein is CASSGQGASQPQHF. In nucleotides, the CDR3 is TGTGCCAGCTCTGGACAGGGGGCAAGTCAGCCCCAGCATTTT.

This clone has only a few counts. CDR3 coding DNA: TGTGCCAGCAGTGTACGACAGGCTTTTAATGAAAAACTGTTTTTT. Amino acids: CASSVRQAFNEKLFF. The J gene is TRBJ1-4, the V gene TRBV25-1; possibly TRBD1 for D (6 bases). Trimming took off 4 bases at V and 4 bases at J, with 13 bases between the two ends. Germline CDR1 is MGHDK and CDR2 is SYGVNS. The CDR3 loop spans 15 amino acids.

This chain connects TRBV28 to TRBJ1-5; D gene uncertain. CDR3 length: 15 amino acids. V shed 6 bases and J shed 3 bases, with 15 bases lying between them. Germline V gives CDR1 MDHEN, CDR2 SYDVKM. The CDR3 sequence: CASSLQGSNNQPQHF. The CDR3 DNA is TGTGCCAGCAGCCTCCAAGGGAGTAACAATCAGCCCCAGCATTTT.

The gene calls are TRBV4-3 and TRBJ2-3; 7 bases are a match to TRBD2. The CDR3 runs 17 residues. Germline CDR1 reads LGHNA; CDR2 reads YSLEER. After removal of 3 bases from V and 0 bases from J, the junction contained 9 bases not matched to a gene. The CDR3 region is CASSQETTSWSTDTQYF. The CDR3 DNA follows: TGCGCCAGCAGCCAGGAAACGACTAGCTGGAGCACAGATACGCAGTATTTT.

Of note for this clone: This same CDR3 is encoded by further DNA sequences in the sample. This rearrangement joins TRBV28 to TRBJ2-2; D perhaps matches TRBD2 (7 bases). The CDR3 consists of 15 residues. The V and J ends lost 2 bases and 4 bases respectively, with 11 bases between them. The germline V gene encodes CDR1 MDHEN and CDR2 SYDVKM. The CDR3 nucleotides read TGTGCCAGCAGTTTAGGGGGGGCGGGCACCGGGGAGCTGTTTTTT. Its translation: CASSLGGAGTGELFF. Full variable domain (remainder filled in from reference TRBV28 and TRBJ2-2): DVKVTQSSRYLVKRTGEKVFLECVQDMDHENMFWYRQDPGLGLRLIYFSYDVKMKEKGDIPEGYSVSREKKERFSLILESASTNQTSMYLCASSLGGAGTGELFFGEGSRLTVL.

V is TRBV5-4 and J is TRBJ1-1; TRBD1 is a possible D gene (5 bases). CDR3 length: 14 amino acids. V dropped 4 bases and J dropped 4 bases, with 14 bases sitting between them. Germline CDR1 SGHNT, CDR2 YYREEE (reference sequence). The CDR3 loop is CASSPRGGSTEAFF. The CDR3 DNA sequence: TGTGCCAGCAGCCCGCGGGGGGGGAGCACTGAAGCTTTCTTT.

The chain is built from TRBV11-1 and TRBJ2-5, with D perhaps TRBD2 (6 bases). The CDR3 contains 16 residues. Trimming cost V 4 bases and J 4 bases, with 19 bases left between them. Germline CDR1 SGHAT, CDR2 FQDESV (reference sequence). CDR3 DNA sequence: TGTGCCAGCAGCTGGGGTGCACAGGTGGAGGGAGAGACCCAGTACTTC. Encoded protein: CASSWGAQVEGETQYF. Based on the CDR3 plus reference TRBV11-1 and TRBJ2-5, the full variable domain is EAEVAQSPRYKITEKSQAVAFWCDPISGHATLYWYRQILGQGPELLVQFQDESVVDDSQLPKDRFSAERLKGVDSTLKIQPAELGDSAMYLCASSWGAQVEGETQYFGPGTRLLVL.

This clone was observed a few times. This chain connects TRBV7-2 to TRBJ2-1, with D tentatively TRBD2 (5 bases). Germline values: CDR1 SGHTA, CDR2 FQGNSA. This CDR3 is 16 amino acids long. V dropped 1 base and J dropped 10 bases, with 20 bases sitting between them. CDR3 DNA sequence: TGTGCCAGCAGCTTAGTTGCGGCACTCACGGAGGTAGAGCAGTTCTTC. It is translated as CASSLVAALTEVEQFF.

The chain joins TRBV4-3 to TRBJ1-3; D is undetermined. Trimming left V 1 base short and J 2 bases short, with 9 bases between. This CDR3 is built from 15 residues. Germline assignment: CDR1 LGHNA and CDR2 YSLEER. The CDR3, as DNA: TGCGCCAGCAGCCAAGTAAGAGGGCCTGGAAACACCATATATTTT. The encoded protein is CASSQVRGPGNTIYF.

This chain uses TRBV7-2 with TRBJ2-5, with D maybe TRBD1 (5 bases). Trimming took off 1 base at V and 2 bases at J, with 8 bases between the two ends. Per the germline V gene, CDR1 is SGHTA and CDR2 is FQGNSA. The CDR3 loop spans 14 amino acids. The CDR3 bases are TGTGCCAGCAGCTTAGGTTCAGGGCAAGAGACCCAGTACTTC. This sequence encodes CASSLGSGQETQYF.

CDR3 region: CASTPGAFNEKLFF. In nucleotides, the CDR3 is TGTGCCAGCACCCCTGGGGCATTTAATGAAAAACTGTTTTTT. The chain carries TRBV11-2 and TRBJ1-4; tentative D call: TRBD1 (5 bases). Trimming took off 7 bases at V and 4 bases at J, with 13 bases between the two ends. Germline V gene sequence: CDR1 SGHAT, CDR2 FQNNGV. CDR3 length equals 14 residues.

The chain couples TRBV7-8 to TRBJ2-5; 11 positions agree with TRBD2. CDR3 length equals 15 residues. The ends lost 2 bases at V and 4 bases at J; junction bases unmatched: 3. Germline V gene sequence: CDR1 SGHVS, CDR2 FQNEAQ. The CDR3 sequence is CASSLRLAGGETQYF. In DNA, the CDR3 is TGTGCCAGCAGCTTACGGCTAGCGGGGGGAGAGACCCAGTACTTC.

The chain has TRBV5-1 and TRBJ2-1, with 9 bases identical to TRBD2. Losses at the gene ends were 4 bases for V and 15 bases for J; bases not matched to a gene: 11. CDR1 and CDR2 (germline): SGHRS, YFSETQ. The CDR3 runs 13 residues. CDR3 sequence reads: CASSPEGSGSSFF. The CDR3 bases are TGCGCCAGCAGCCCGGAGGGTAGCGGGAGCTCGTTCTTC.

The chain links TRBV27 to TRBJ2-7, with TRBD2 identical over 7 bases. Germline CDR1 and CDR2: MNHEY and SMNVEV (reference sequence). There are 16 residues in the CDR3. Trimming took 3 bases from V and 4 from J; bases not matched to a gene: 12. CDR3 sequence reads: CASSLAPGGSWYEQYF. CDR3 nucleotide sequence: TGTGCCAGCAGTTTGGCCCCTGGCGGGAGTTGGTACGAGCAGTACTTC.

This sequence joins TRBV6-2 or TRBV6-3 and TRBJ1-5; D is ambiguous. There are 16 residues in the CDR3. With 6 bases removed from V and 6 bases from J, the gap between germline ends came to 21 bases. Looked up from germline, CDR1 is MNHEY and CDR2 is SVGEGT. The CDR3 here is CASSRPPRRGAQPQHF. CDR3 sequence (DNA): TGTGCCAGCAGCCGCCCCCCCCGTCGGGGTGCTCAGCCCCAGCATTTT.

The V gene is TRBV4-1, the J gene TRBJ2-5, with 7 bases lining up with TRBD1. The germline V gene encodes CDR1 MGHRA and CDR2 YSYEKL. With V trimmed by 1 base and J by 0 bases, 5 bases remained unmatched. This CDR3 is 16 amino acids long. The CDR3 is CASSQVLGQHQETQYF. The CDR3, as DNA: TGCGCCAGCAGCCAAGTTCTGGGACAGCACCAAGAGACCCAGTACTTC.

This clone was counted a few times. V is TRBV7-6 and J is TRBJ1-3, with D possibly TRBD1 on 5 matching bases. The CDR3 consists of 16 residues. V was shortened by 5 bases and J by 4 bases, with 18 bases between the two germline ends. Germline CDR1 and CDR2: SGHVS and FNYEAQ. CDR3 residues: CASSPGDPIDGNTIYF. The CDR3 DNA reads as TGTGCCAGCAGCCCGGGGGATCCTATCGACGGAAACACCATATATTTT.

This clone was seen a few times. CDR3 DNA: TGTGCCAGCAGTCCTACAGGGTATAGCAATCAGCCCCAGCATTTT. It is translated as CASSPTGYSNQPQHF. V is TRBV28 and J is TRBJ1-5; D perhaps matches TRBD1 (6 bases). V lost 5 bases to trimming and J lost 0 bases, with 11 bases between them. There are 15 residues in the CDR3. Per germline, CDR1 MDHEN and CDR2 SYDVKM.

The rearrangement joins TRBV7-2 to TRBJ2-5; a weak D match, TRBD2 (5 bases). This CDR3 region has 15 residues. Germline V gene sequence: CDR1 SGHTA, CDR2 FQGNSA. The V end lost 0 bases, the J end lost 5 bases, and 13 bases lay between the germline ends. In DNA, the CDR3 is TGTGCCAGCAGCTTAGCGCGGGCAACCGGGGAGACCCAGTACTTC. Its translation is CASSLARATGETQYF.

This chain links TRBV28 with TRBJ1-2; D call uncertain. CDR1 is MDHEN and CDR2 is SYDVKM in the germline V gene. The CDR3 consists of 14 residues. V was clipped by 2 bases and J by 0 bases, with 7 bases between them. CDR3 loop: CASSLAGSNYGYTF. CDR3 DNA: TGTGCCAGCAGTTTAGCGGGGTCTAACTATGGCTACACCTTC.

There are a few counts of this clone. V and J are TRBV9 and TRBJ1-4, with TRBD1 matching 7 bases. V trimming: 7 bases; J trimming: 5 bases; junction bases outside the gene matches: 8. This CDR3 contains 14 residues. Per the germline V gene, CDR1 is SGDLS and CDR2 is YYNGEE. Written as DNA, the CDR3 is TGTGCCAGCGGAGGGGGCAGTTGGAATGAAAAACTGTTTTTT. Protein: CASGGGSWNEKLFF.

The J gene is TRBJ1-1, the V gene TRBV18; D is undetermined. The CDR3 has 14 amino acids. CDR1 is KGHSH and CDR2 is LQKENI in the germline V gene. V lost 0 bases and J 0 bases, leaving 5 bases between the germline ends. CDR3 DNA sequence: TGTGCCAGCTCACCACCGTCTCTGAACACTGAAGCTTTCTTT. This codes for CASSPPSLNTEAFF.

The V gene is TRBV6-5, the J gene TRBJ1-1; no reliable D call. This CDR3 is 13 amino acids long. Trimming removed 6 bases at V and 0 bases at J, with 8 bases between. Germline CDR1 MNHEY, CDR2 SVGAGI. For the CDR3, the DNA is TGTGCCAGCAGGAGACTCTTGAACACTGAAGCTTTCTTT. This codes for CASRRLLNTEAFF.